This is a list of T cell receptor beta chains from one sample in a study of CD8 T cells in ankylosing spondylitis. One entry per CDR3 protein, called by TCRdb with MiXCR from the 5' RACE reads. The table includes 120,000 to 150,000 distinct CDR3 sequences, 6.5% to 8.5% detected once. Sample: synovial fluid, either unsorted or a sorted T cell fraction (not recorded which). The source is a male donor with ankylosing spondylitis. CDR3s include the opening cysteine and the closing phenylalanine or tryptophan. The D gene is left open where the match is weak. Rows give clone size only sometimes, using once, few, many, or a class for an expanded clone.

d_call j_call v_call clone_size cdr3_nt cdr3_aa
. TRBJ2-1 TRBV29-1 many TGCAGCGTTGGGTCAGGCTATGAGCAGTTCTTC CSVGSGYEQFF
TRBD1 TRBJ2-2 TRBV7-8 few TGTGCCAGCAGCTCACAGGGGGCTATCACCGGGGAGCTGTTTTTT CASSSQGAITGELFF
. TRBJ2-5 TRBV6-5 many TGTGCCAGCAGTAACAGACATTCAGCAGAGACCCAGTACTTC CASSNRHSAETQYF
TRBD2 TRBJ2-3 TRBV2 few TGTGCCAGCAGCGGGACTAGCGGGGATCCCACAGATACGCAGTATTTT CASSGTSGDPTDTQYF
. TRBJ2-3 TRBV7-9 many TGTGCCAGCAGCTTAGGAGGTTACGGTGCAGATACGCAGTATTTT CASSLGGYGADTQYF
TRBD2 TRBJ2-3 TRBV7-2 many TGTGCCAGCAGCTTAGCGGGGATAGCGGGACCGAAAACGCAGTATTTT CASSLAGIAGPKTQYF
TRBD2 TRBJ2-7 TRBV29-1 few TGCAGCGTCTACCTAGCGGGAGTCGAAGAGTACTTC CSVYLAGVEEYF
. TRBJ2-5 TRBV18 . TGTGCCAGCTCACCAGGCAGTCAAGAGACCCAGTACTTC CASSPGSQETQYF
TRBD1 TRBJ1-2 TRBV20-1 many TGCAGGGGGGGACAGGGCTATGGCTACACCTTC CRGGQGYGYTF
. TRBJ2-5 TRBV5-4 few TGTGCCAGCAGTCCTGACCTTCAGACCAAGCGGACCCAGTACTTC CASSPDLQTKRTQYF
. TRBJ1-1 TRBV7-2 many TGTGCCAGCAGCTTAGAACCAGGGCCGGGGACTGAAGCTTTCTTT CASSLEPGPGTEAFF
. TRBJ1-5 TRBV7-8 few TGTGCCAGCAGCACCAGGGGACCGGGTCAGCCCCAGCATTTT CASSTRGPGQPQHF
. TRBJ2-1 TRBV4-3 few TGCGCCAGCAGCCAAGGTCGGAGCTCCTACAATGAGCAGTTCTTC CASSQGRSSYNEQFF
. TRBJ1-2 TRBV27 few TGTGCCAGCAGTCTAAGGTGGGGGTATGGCTACACCTTC CASSLRWGYGYTF
. TRBJ1-1 TRBV28 many TGTGCCAGCAGTGGGGACACACCTGAAGCTTTCTTT CASSGDTPEAFF
. TRBJ2-1 TRBV4-2 many TGTGCCAGCAGCCAAGACCCTGTCAGGGTTTACAATGAGCAGTTCTTC CASSQDPVRVYNEQFF
. TRBJ2-2 TRBV18 . TGTGCCAGCTCACCGAGACAGCTATTAGGTTCCGGCGGGGAGCTGTTTTTT CASSPRQLLGSGGELFF
. TRBJ1-3 TRBV4-3 medium-sized TGCGCCAGCAGCCAAACGACACGGGGAAACACCATATATTTT CASSQTTRGNTIYF
. TRBJ1-6 TRBV7-9 many TGTGCCAGCAGCTCAGGGGAACGAACCCTCCACTTT CASSSGERTLHF
. TRBJ2-7 TRBV2 many TGTGCCAGCAGCACATATGGACCTACCTACGAGCAGTACTTC CASSTYGPTYEQYF
. TRBJ2-1 TRBV6-1 . TGTGCCACTAAGAGGGCCAGCAACTATGAGCAGTTCTTC CATKRASNYEQFF
. TRBJ2-2 TRBV5-1 once TGCGCCAGCAGCTGGGATGAGAAGGGGCGGAACACCGGGGAGCTGTTTTTT CASSWDEKGRNTGELFF